This T cell receptor (beta chain) was captured in a study of cytomegalovirus exposure and HLA in healthy donors (TCRdb year 2017). The study in broad terms: According to a later analysis, the roughly 120 validation repertoires were produced on the same platform as the approximately 690 repertoires of the first cohort. Besides the first cohort of hundreds of subjects, a separate validation cohort made up of roughly 130 different subjects was used. The aim of the study was to test whether cataloging public T cell receptors could identify signatures of past pathogen exposure. To predict cytomegalovirus infection status, the study combined high-throughput TCR immunosequencing, statistical association of individual TCRs with disease status, and machine learning.

The CDR3 starts with the cysteine, ends with the phenylalanine, and has 15 residues. Of all the DNA, just the CDR3 is kept, 45 bases in frame from base 1. V sheds 2 bases and J sheds 3 bases, leaving 9 bases between their ends. CDR1 and CDR2 (SGHRS, YFSETQ) derive from the germline V gene. Library method: the immunoSEQ multiplex PCR assay. The study's own analysis went as follows. A statistical classification framework was built to diagnose cytomegalovirus status from the catalog of TCR beta chain sequences. TCRdb took over this immuneACCESS table, retaining in-frame rearrangements with V and J assigned. Such tables are incomplete; in checked studies, under half of the missing clones stem from an unresolved V gene, and the remainder is unexplained. The DNA gave D and trimming, while V, J and clone size come from that table. A total of 250,000 to 400,000 clones appear in this sample, around 90% of them only once. The top ten hold approximately 1.2% of the sample.

With respect to this clone: Its target antigen remains unknown. One base away there is no much larger clone; base qualities are not given.

Study-wide findings and limitations: Of the cluster scores, roughly 95% were above 0 in a later analysis, which found that TCRs clustered in the first cohort also tended to co-occur in the 120 or so validation repertoires. The authors suggested that the approach could potentially be extended to other disease states and immunological phenotypes. Cytomegalovirus status was reported to be diagnosed by the classifier with high specificity and sensitivity in both the original and validation cohorts. In the study, approximately 150 TCR beta chains were listed as associated with cytomegalovirus. In vitro tests confirmed that a few of the cytomegalovirus-associated TCR beta chains recognize cytomegalovirus antigens. A later analysis had no HLA typing for the validation cohort, so co-occurrence there was scored across all 110 or so repertoires. Across donors, most TCR sequences were observed very rarely, whereas some public TCRs were present in many individuals.

Separate from the roughly 660-subject first cohort, the validation cohort of roughly 120 subjects was the group to which the donors belonged. Sequenced: PBMCs. The chain was built from TRBV5-1 and TRBJ2-6; the D gene is perhaps TRBD1, from 6 matching bases. The sequence came from a woman in her 30s in good health and CMV-seropositive. The DNA is TGCGCCAGCAGCTTTACAGGGCTTGGGGCCAACGTCCTGACTTTC. Its translation is CASSFTGLGANVLTF.